This T cell receptor beta chain derives from a study of T cell repertoires in ileal Crohn's disease. Study-level background: All patients had surgery for stricturing (about 61%) or penetrating (around 40%) disease. Findings of the study overall: Postoperative endoscopy occurred within one year, median 6.9 months. Endoscopic recurrence occurred in every patient whose clonality exceeded 26.8%.

The time point: neoterminal ileum biopsy at postoperative endoscopy, about 6 months after surgery. Germline-derived CDR1 and CDR2 are SEHNR and FQNEAQ (reference sequence). This CDR3 contains 13 residues. V was cut by 2 bases and J by 1 base, with 5 bases left in between. Only one count was recorded for this clone. Its matching antigen is unknown. TCRB immunosequencing input was roughly 500 nanograms of biopsy DNA per sample. The method was immunoSEQ multiplex PCR; TCRdb's version includes in-frame clones alone and lacks a portion of them. The table lists about 7,200 clones, roughly 72% of them singletons.

This clonotype was sampled from an adult with Crohn's disease. Sample: ileal tissue. The chain employs TRBV7-9 and TRBJ1-1; D uncertain. The CDR3 here is CASSLNSNTEAFF. The CDR3 DNA sequence: TGTGCCAGCAGCTTAAACTCGAACACTGAAGCTTTCTTT.